The entry below gives a single T cell receptor beta chain sequence along with its context. What it recognizes is unknown. The Oncomine TCR Beta short-read assay was applied to DNA of cultured CD4+ T cells. TCRdb re-called the PCR reads through MiXCR, storing one row per CDR3 protein. The table records roughly 25,000 distinct CDR3 sequences, less than 70% of them present only once. This sample's treatment: approximately 10-day PBMC culture with coronavirus spike peptide pools or control peptides (ViraFEST assay). The culture of some 2.1 million PBMCs per well included approximately 10 IU/ml IL-2 and about 10 ug/ml peptide pools. These data belong to a study of vaccination and CD4 T cells after COVID-19. About the research overall: Convalescent donors were composed of six males and four females, of whom two were Hispanic. Each post-COVID sample was drawn after diagnosis, and the median interval was approximately 92 days (range 35 to 161).

This TCR was sampled from a human donor who had recovered from COVID-19. Sequencing input: CD4+ T cells from blood, cultured in vitro.

The CDR3 region has the DNA TGTGCCAGCAAAGGGGGCAATCAGCCCCAGCATTTT. It encodes CASKGGNQPQHF. The gene calls are TRBV12-3 or TRBV12-4 and TRBJ1-5; maybe TRBD1 (5 bases). The CDR3 extends over 12 amino acids. Trimming removed 7 bases from V and 2 bases from J, with 6 bases in between.